What follows describes a single TCR beta chain. Its antigen is not known. PCR involved 60 Vbeta and 13 Jbeta primers. Only in-frame clones appear in the TCRdb table, and some are missing; sequencing was by immunoSEQ multiplex PCR. The data show about 150,000 clones, roughly 85% seen once. Germline V gene sequence: CDR1 GTSNPN, CDR2 SVGIG (reference sequence). The CDR3 sequence is 14 residues long. The V gene end was trimmed by 3 bases and the J gene end by 8 bases; junction bases not matched to a gene: 9. The record originates from a study of cytomegalovirus exposure and HLA in healthy donors. Study-level points and caveats: An analysis was carried out at a later point. It showed that HLA-associated TCR beta chains were more clonally expanded than equally common non-associated chains.

This TCR was sampled from a woman aged 25-40 years in good health and CMV-seronegative. The gene calls are TRBV30 and TRBJ1-2; 10 bases are a match to TRBD1. Sequenced: PBMCs. CDR3 amino acids: CAWRALGQGGGYTF. The CDR3 DNA sequence: TGTGCCTGGAGGGCGCTAGGACAGGGGGGAGGCTACACCTTC.